This T cell receptor (beta chain) was sequenced during a study of T cells in Graves' hyperthyroidism and ophthalmopathy (dated by TCRdb to the late 2010s). About the study as a whole: Peripheral blood samples were taken at initial diagnosis, before any treatment was given. A discovery cohort of around 98 patients, approximately 45 with Graves' ophthalmopathy and fewer than 65 with stable Graves' hyperthyroidism, was used to find distinguishing TCR V-J signatures. Whether ophthalmopathy could be predicted prospectively was tested in an independent validation cohort made up of under 20 hyperthyroidism patients plus 17 patients who later progressed to ophthalmopathy. The approximately 100 discovery patients were divided at random into training and test sets in a 7:3 ratio. Thyroid tissue and blood T-cell repertoires from about six Graves' hyperthyroidism patients were also compared in the study. Following sampling, methimazole starting at 30 mg daily was given to hyperthyroidism patients, and high-dose intravenous methylprednisolone was given to ophthalmopathy patients. The paper reports TCR Vbeta CDR3 sequencing of approximately 130 peripheral blood samples: 43 ophthalmopathy, about 75 hyperthyroidism and around 17 progressor patients.

The paper as a whole reports these results and caveats: No statistical method was used to set the sample size in advance, and investigators knew the group allocation. Most expanded thyroid clonotypes (frequency above 0.001) were also found in blood, which suggests that blood repertoires may mirror thyroid immune responses. A model built on a 13 V-J signature distinguished ophthalmopathy from stable hyperthyroidism, reaching 85% to 90% sensitivity and under 84% specificity in cross-validation and 80%/75% in testing. In validation, the model predicted progression to ophthalmopathy with around 71% sensitivity and around 72% specificity, a median of 6.5 months before onset.

Stable Graves' hyperthyroidism was defined as no progression to ophthalmopathy during 18 months of follow-up. Hyperthyroidism patients were aged 18 to 65 years and newly diagnosed, with disease duration of less than 2 months. The study excluded patients with uncontrolled infections, other autoimmune diseases, pregnancy or lactation. Diagnoses relied on clinical symptoms, serum thyroxine and TRAb, thyroid ultrasound and orbital computed tomography. PBMCs were separated from roughly 9.6 ml of fresh peripheral blood using Ficoll-Paque density gradient centrifugation. Total RNA was extracted with Trizol reagent, and quality was checked on an Agilent 2100 Bioanalyzer. The TCR beta CDR3 regions were amplified from the RNA transcripts. A first-round RT-PCR of the TCR CDR3 used the HTBI primer set with the Qiagen OneStep RT-PCR kit. Libraries were constructed in a second round of multiplex PCR, after which size selection and purification were carried out. Sequencing of the libraries was done on an Illumina HiSeq2000 using paired-end 100 bp reads. Under the source paper's analysis protocol: SOAPnuke was used to process the raw data, throwing out any read that contained adapters or uncalled bases, had a mean Phred below 15, or lacked an exact constant-primer or identifier match. High-quality paired reads were merged with COPE v1.2.5, and unique nucleotide sequences were defined as clonotypes. Clonotypes were aligned to IMGT TRBV, TRBD and TRBJ reference segments using MiTCR v1.1. Analysis was restricted to V-J combinations with a frequency above 0.0001, which covered about 99% of repertoires. A TCS score was defined as the ratio between F50 (clonal expansion) and ExV (chaos), using BLOSUM62-based TCRdist between CDR3 peptides within each V-J. Welch's t-statistics and random forest reduced fewer than 600 V-J features to 13, which were used in a naive Bayes classifier (R e1071). The Morisita-Horn index was used to measure how similar the thyroid and blood repertoires were. Using fastp at Q25 and MiXCR, TCRdb reprocessed the public reads and kept productive beta chains. Each CDR3 protein appears once, grouped with its most common genes and DNA. TCRdb's processing, not the authors' own work, is the source of the V and J calls. For this sample there are 750,000 to 900,000 distinct CDR3 sequences; 35% to 40% appear just once. Together, the top ten hold 8.9% of the sample.

This clonotype was counted at least ten times. Its antigen remains undetermined. The record has no base qualities; no much larger clone is one base away. The germline V gene gives CDR1 as MGHDK and CDR2 as SYGVNS. Deletion took 4 bases off V and 5 bases off J, with a span of 11 bases between the germline ends. From the cysteine up to the phenylalanine, the CDR3 has a length of 13 residues. Only the CDR3 portion is preserved as DNA: 39 bases, with reading frame beginning at the first base. This TCR came from a man in his late teens or twenties with Graves' hyperthyroidism. The chain uses TRBV25-1 and TRBJ2-5; a tentative D call is TRBD2 (6 bases match). Specimen: blood. For the CDR3, the sequence is CASSVLEGETQYF. Read as DNA, the sequence is TGTGCCAGCAGTGTACTGGAGGGGGAGACCCAGTACTTC.